This T cell receptor (beta chain) was recovered during a study of blood T cell repertoires in COVID-19. Looking at the study overall: Specimens from acute and convalescent COVID-19 originated in the United States, Italy and Spain. T cells, B-cell-depleted T cells, or PBMCs supplied cDNA or gDNA.

The V and J ends lost 0 bases and 7 bases respectively, with 10 bases between them. Germline V gene sequence: CDR1 SGHDT, CDR2 YYEEEE. The CDR3 extends over 13 amino acids. In the original processing: Cell counts per sample came from amplifying reference gene primers. The repertoire was sequenced with immunoSEQ multiplex PCR; TCRdb's copy has only in-frame clones and lacks some. V and J calls and clone size are those listed in that table; D and trimming were worked out from the DNA. The sample contains hundreds of thousands of clones, about 88% of which appear only once. The gene calls are TRBV5-6 and TRBJ1-1; possible D gene TRBD1, 6 bases. Sequencing was carried out using peripheral blood. The sequence was collected from a man aged 40-50 years with acute or convalescent COVID-19. The CDR3 spells CASSLAGAGEAFF. CDR3 in DNA: TGTGCCAGCAGCTTGGCAGGGGCCGGTGAAGCTTTCTTT.